This T cell receptor beta chain was recorded in a study of blood T cell repertoires in COVID-19. Followed longitudinally, the Seattle patients had been enrolled during active infection. Per the original methods: Estimated nucleated cell counts came from reference gene primer amplification. The data were produced by immunoSEQ multiplex PCR, yet TCRdb's version contains in-frame clones alone and is incomplete. The V and J calls and clone size were taken over from that table, and D and trimming were inferred from the DNA. Of around 150,000 clones in the sample, about 83% are singletons; the top ten hold approximately 9%. In its sample, this clone was seen once. The sample consisted of peripheral blood. The TCR originated in a man aged 30 to 45 with COVID-19, enrolled during active disease.

CDR3 sequence reads: CASSIIRHQWETQYF. CDR3 in DNA: TGTGCCAGCAGCATCATCAGACACCAGTGGGAGACCCAGTACTTC. V is TRBV21-1 and J is TRBJ2-5; TRBD1, the table's D call, was not compared with the DNA. TRBV21-1 is shown as a pseudogene. The CDR3 spans 15 residues.